This TCR beta chain was sequenced for a study of cytomegalovirus exposure and HLA in healthy donors (dated by TCRdb to about 2017). Context from the whole study: In an earlier analysis of around 540 of the donors, 276 Gb of sequence data and some 120 million unique TCR beta sequences from about 180 million T cells were reported. Every discovery cohort repertoire had been produced on one sequencing platform. Approximately 310 gigabases of sequencing data and some 85 million unique TCR sequences were included in an early release covering under 650 HLA-typed donors. Class I and class II HLA loci were covered by the typing at four-digit resolution. The number of typed donors differed by locus: about 620-640 for A, B, C, DRB1 and DQB1; approximately 520 for DQA1; about 600 for DPA1; and 450 to 480 for DPB1. In a later genetic analysis, genome-wide SNP genotypes for about three fifths of the roughly 670 donors were used, and that subset was treated as a discovery cohort. An earlier analysis of 587 of the donors applied high-throughput TCR beta sequencing to assess whether each TCR beta V gene segment acted as functional or pseudogenic. The T cell repertoires of some 670 subjects were profiled by immunosequencing and related to cytomegalovirus serostatus. In addition to the first cohort of 650 to 800 subjects, a separate validation cohort of 120 different subjects was used. The genetic ancestry cluster associated with self-reported Caucasian donors included about 81% of the 300 to 400 genotyped donors. Donor age, sex, ethnicity and CMV serostatus were collected together with the repertoire data. To study patterns of TCR occurrence, a later analysis re-analyzed previously published TCR beta repertoires from 650 to 750 donors and added high-resolution HLA genotyping. Rather than using new phenotypic data, the later analysis identified candidate immune exposures from TCR beta sequences and from how often those sequences occurred across donors. On average, 235,054 unique TCR beta nucleotide sequences were sequenced per donor among more than 350 genotyped donors of the cohort, with roughly 18% of those sequences being non-productive. To predict cytomegalovirus infection status, the study combined high-throughput TCR immunosequencing, statistical association of individual TCRs with disease status, and machine learning. A handful of DR-DQ haplotypes were handled as single units for association and clustering because linkage in the cohort was strong. The aim of the study was to test whether cataloging public T cell receptors could identify signatures of past pathogen exposure. The paper's findings and limits, for the study overall: In a later analysis, several top co-occurrence clusters were reported to appear linked to parvovirus B19, influenza, CMV and Epstein-Barr virus. Correlated functional status among segregating V segments might be attributable to linkage disequilibrium, but an unknown experimental factor could not be ruled out. A few of the identified cytomegalovirus-associated TCR beta chains were confirmed in vitro to be specific for cytomegalovirus antigens. In a later genetic analysis, a missense DCLRE1C variant was associated with V-gene and J-gene trimming of TCR beta chains, and the association was replicated in an independent cohort. A further reported finding was that TCR beta sequences accurately predicted the HLA-A and HLA-B alleles for most subjects in the first cohort. A cluster of highly shared sequence variants was judged likely to be a technical artifact of the sequencing pipeline. The classifier was reported to diagnose cytomegalovirus status with high specificity and sensitivity in both the original and validation cohorts. The authors suggested that the approach could potentially be extended to other disease states and immunological phenotypes. Because the 87-base-pair reads could not distinguish some IMGT-functional V segments, including TRBV6-2 and TRBV6-3, those segments were excluded. Because counts were too low, roughly 16 rarely observed V segments, including chromosome 9 orphons, were left out of the earlier analysis of 587 of the donors. The study gave a list of about 170 TCR beta chains associated with cytomegalovirus. Most TCR sequences were observed very rarely across donors, whereas some public TCRs were present in many individuals. When HLA alleles, especially DR and DQ, strongly co-occurred, TCR associations were difficult to assign to individual alleles. In a later analysis, HLA-associated TCR beta chains were found to be more clonally expanded and to have lower generation probabilities than equally common non-associated chains. Because some donors lacked HLA typing at each locus, the association tests relied only on the typed subset. Sequencing depth was assumed to be roughly uniform across donors in the presence/absence analyses, though that assumption may not hold. In an earlier analysis of more than 500 of the donors, most TCR beta V segments appeared in productive rearrangements about 87% or about 30% of the time, broadly matching IMGT annotations. A later analysis found that most CMV-associated TCR beta chains appeared HLA-restricted, with HLA associations seemingly driven largely by CMV exposure. In a later genetic analysis, fewer N-insertions in productive TCRs were reported among donors in an Asian-associated ancestry cluster than the roughly 700-donor mean. The only immune exposure information available for the cohort was CMV serostatus. Specific HLA alleles were associated with about 17,000 TCR beta sequences at a false discovery rate of 0.05 in a later analysis. This cohort had only TCR beta chains sequenced, and the lack of alpha or paired-chain data limited which features could be detected. In a later analysis, TCR association rates were found to vary across HLA loci, with the most associated TCRs seen for DRB1 alleles and the fewest for HLA-C alleles.

CDR1 and CDR2, looked up from the germline V gene (reference sequence), are SGHNT and YYREEE. There are 16 amino acids in the CDR3, from cysteine to phenylalanine inclusive. Only the CDR3 portion is preserved as DNA: 48 bases, with reading frame beginning at the first base. V sheds 3 bases and J sheds 1 base, leaving 11 bases between their ends. Preparation of the library involved the immunoSEQ multiplex PCR assay. The multiplex PCR relied on a mix of 60 forward primers for TCR Vbeta segments and 13 reverse primers for TCR Jbeta segments. A multiplex PCR assay on genomic DNA amplified the CDR3 region of rearranged TCR beta genes. The amplified TCR beta libraries were sequenced on the Illumina HiSeq System as 87-base-pair reads. As for the original processing: A later analysis tallied around 87 million unique TCR beta chains across the roughly 610 repertoires, and about 12 million of those chains were shared by two or more donors. Raw reads were error-corrected and collapsed into unique sequences by a nearest-neighbor algorithm in which closely related sequences were merged to remove PCR and sequencing errors. To assign V, D and J gene segments, CDR3 sequences were aligned to IMGT reference sequences. For a sequence to be retained, a match of at least six nucleotides was required to both a V gene segment and a J gene segment. A rearrangement counted as productive if the CDR3 had no stop codons and remained in frame with V and J, and every other rearrangement counted as non-productive. Following IMGT convention, CDR3 was defined as the stretch from the second conserved V-encoded cysteine up to the conserved J-encoded phenylalanine. The earlier analysis of fewer than 700 of the donors excluded sequences that lacked an unambiguous match to a single V gene segment. In an earlier analysis of 587 of the donors, a V segment was called functional when productive rearrangements were above 56.7%, and segregating when the standard deviation between donors exceeded 5%. To diagnose cytomegalovirus status from the catalog of TCR beta chain sequences, a statistical classification framework was built. In a later analysis, TCR nucleotide sequences were compared against IMGT/GENE-DB human TR gene sequences so that V and J genes could be assigned. In a later analysis, CDR3 sequences and most-parsimonious VDJ recombination scenarios were assigned using the TCRdist pipeline. A later analysis defined each TCR beta chain by its CDR3 amino acid sequence plus V-gene family, and excluded reads lacking a unique V-gene family. To address suspected cross-contamination and a sequencing artifact, a later analysis removed around 590 highly shared, low-generation-probability nucleotide sequences. In a later analysis, a clonal expansion index was calculated for each public chain from normalized within-repertoire ranks of inferred template counts. In a later analysis, generation probabilities were computed using a VDJ recombination model fitted to out-of-frame rearrangements, and the results were checked against IGoR. A later analysis scored TCR-TCR, TCR-HLA and TCR-CMV co-occurrence with hypergeometric tests, applying a repertoire-size bias correction to TCR pairs. To estimate false discovery rates, a later analysis permuted the HLA or CMV assignments 20 times. A later analysis grouped co-occurring TCRs with DBSCAN, adding TCRdist sequence similarity when clustering within HLA-allele-positive subsets. Repertoires with fewer than 30,000 or more than 120,000 public chains, plus five repertoires with anomalous nucleotide sharing, were excluded from co-occurrence clustering. Here the immuneACCESS table is served through TCRdb, limited to in-frame sequences with V and J called. Missing clones are a known gap in these copies; in checked studies unresolved V genes cover under half, and the rest lacks a known reason. Clone size and the V and J calls come from that table; the DNA yielded D and trimming. This sample holds around 200,000 clones; over 80% were observed only once. The ten most abundant clones make up 5.5% to 7.5% of the sample.

A word on this clone: Its cognate antigen has yet to be identified. Qualities for individual bases were not recorded, and no much larger clone is one base off.

The cohort comprised some 680 healthy bone marrow donors. At the time of sampling, all cohort members were nominally healthy, though unrecorded immune exposures were likely present. The donor was CMV seropositive and was included in the group of almost 300 seropositive cohort members. A peripheral blood sample was collected from each donor, and TCR beta sequencing was performed on peripheral blood mononuclear cells. The Qiagen DNeasy Blood Extraction Kit was used to extract genomic DNA from the blood cell samples. This receptor chain uses TRBV5-4 and TRBJ2-6, with the D gene call left open. This clonotype originated in a man between 40 and 49 years old in good health and CMV-seropositive. Sequencing was carried out using PBMCs. The bases read TGTGCCAGCAGCTCTATGACACCATCTGGGGCCAACGTCCTGACTTTC. Translated, this is CASSSMTPSGANVLTF.